This entry describes one T cell receptor (beta chain). Its antigen is not known. The sample belongs to a study of beta chain features in type 1 diabetes. Study results and limitations: Type 1 diabetes patients had moderately but significantly shorter TCRB CDR3s in all four CD4+ subsets.

As every portion of the isolated RNA was reverse transcribed, the sequencing read expressed TCRB transcripts. Some clones are missing from TCRdb's copy, which holds only in-frame ones; the method was immunoSEQ multiplex PCR. The sample lists about 260,000 clones, around 21% seen once, with about 0.027% in the top ten. The CDR3 extends over 12 amino acids. Germline V gene data show CDR1 as SQVTM and CDR2 as ANQGSEA. The V gene end was trimmed by 6 bases and the J gene end by 5 bases; junction bases not matched to a gene: 5. This TCR was sampled from a woman in her forties with type 1 diabetes. This chain links TRBV29-1 with TRBJ2-3, with TRBD2 identical over 7 bases. Sequencing was performed on naive CD4+ T cells from blood. This chain's CDR3 is CSVGGGVDTQYF. The CDR3 DNA reads TGCAGCGTCGGGGGAGGGGTAGATACGCAGTATTTT.